This entry concerns a single T cell receptor (beta chain). Its target is unknown. The repertoire was sequenced with immunoSEQ multiplex PCR; TCRdb's copy has only in-frame clones and lacks some. The sample has approximately 160,000 clones, approximately 88% seen once. The sample belongs to a study of T cell responses to AZD1222 COVID-19 vaccine. The study, taken as a whole, reports: The CD4 TCRs associated with vaccination extended across spike and predominated at 160-218 and 743-854. Repertoires in all cases were sampled only once the peak T cell response had passed. Mostly white British, mostly female donors; authors suggested clonal diversity may be underestimated. Nearly half of spike-specific TCRs reportedly target variant regions that are unmutated in the B.1.351 and B.1.1.7 variants.

V lost 4 bases, J lost 2 bases, and 11 bases lay in between. The CDR3 sequence is 15 residues long. The germline V gene has CDR1 LGHDT and CDR2 YNNKEL (reference sequence). The J gene is TRBJ2-2, the V gene TRBV3-1 (or the pseudogene TRBV3-2), with no clear D. Source: peripheral blood, taken on day 0 of MenACWY control vaccination. This receptor was identified in an adult in good health. CDR3 loop: CASSPWAVNTGELFF. CDR3 DNA: TGTGCCAGCAGCCCTTGGGCCGTTAACACCGGGGAGCTGTTTTTT.